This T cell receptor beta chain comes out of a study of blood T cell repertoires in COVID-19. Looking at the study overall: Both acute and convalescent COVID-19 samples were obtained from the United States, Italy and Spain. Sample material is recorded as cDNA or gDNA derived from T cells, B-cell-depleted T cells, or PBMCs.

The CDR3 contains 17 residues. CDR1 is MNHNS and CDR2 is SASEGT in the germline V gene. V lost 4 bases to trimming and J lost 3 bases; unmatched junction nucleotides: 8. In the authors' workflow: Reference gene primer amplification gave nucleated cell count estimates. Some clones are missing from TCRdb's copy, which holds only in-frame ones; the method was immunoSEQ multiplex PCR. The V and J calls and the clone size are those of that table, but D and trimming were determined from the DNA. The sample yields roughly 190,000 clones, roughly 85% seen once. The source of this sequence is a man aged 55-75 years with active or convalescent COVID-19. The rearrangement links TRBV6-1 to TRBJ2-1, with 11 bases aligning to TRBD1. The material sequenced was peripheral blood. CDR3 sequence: CASSGSMGTGGYNEQFF. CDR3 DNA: TGTGCCAGCAGTGGGTCGATGGGGACAGGGGGCTACAATGAGCAGTTCTTC.